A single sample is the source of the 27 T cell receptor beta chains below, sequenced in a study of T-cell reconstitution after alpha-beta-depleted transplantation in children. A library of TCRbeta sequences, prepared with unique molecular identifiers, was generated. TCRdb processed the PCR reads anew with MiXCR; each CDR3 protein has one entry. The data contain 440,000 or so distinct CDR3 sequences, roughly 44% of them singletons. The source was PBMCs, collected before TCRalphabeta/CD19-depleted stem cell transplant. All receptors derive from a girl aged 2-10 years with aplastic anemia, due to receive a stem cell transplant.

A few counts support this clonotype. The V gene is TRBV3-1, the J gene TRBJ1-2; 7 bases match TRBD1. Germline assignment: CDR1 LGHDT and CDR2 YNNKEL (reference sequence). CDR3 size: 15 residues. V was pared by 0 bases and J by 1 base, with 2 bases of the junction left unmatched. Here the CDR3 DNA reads TGTGCCAGCAGCCAAGATTGGGACAGTAACTATGGCTACACCTTC. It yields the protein CASSQDWDSNYGYTF. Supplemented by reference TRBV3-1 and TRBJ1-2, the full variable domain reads DTAVSQTPKYLVTQMGNDKSIKCEQNLGHDTMYWYKQDSKKFLKIMFSYNNKELIINETVPNRFSPKSPDKAHLNLHINSLELGDSAVYFCASSQDWDSNYGYTFGSGTRLTVV.

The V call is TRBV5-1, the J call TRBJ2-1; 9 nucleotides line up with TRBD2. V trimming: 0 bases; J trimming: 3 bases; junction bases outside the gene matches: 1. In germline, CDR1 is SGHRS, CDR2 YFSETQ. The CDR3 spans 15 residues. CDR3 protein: CASSLVSGSYNEQFF. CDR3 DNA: TGCGCCAGCAGCTTGGTTAGCGGGAGCTACAATGAGCAGTTCTTC.

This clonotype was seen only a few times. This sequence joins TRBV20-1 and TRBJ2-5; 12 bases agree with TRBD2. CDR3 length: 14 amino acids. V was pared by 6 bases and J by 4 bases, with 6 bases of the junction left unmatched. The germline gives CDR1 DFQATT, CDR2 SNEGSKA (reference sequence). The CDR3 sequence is CSASTSGSRETQYF. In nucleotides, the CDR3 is TGCAGTGCGTCGACTAGCGGGAGTCGAGAGACCCAGTACTTC.

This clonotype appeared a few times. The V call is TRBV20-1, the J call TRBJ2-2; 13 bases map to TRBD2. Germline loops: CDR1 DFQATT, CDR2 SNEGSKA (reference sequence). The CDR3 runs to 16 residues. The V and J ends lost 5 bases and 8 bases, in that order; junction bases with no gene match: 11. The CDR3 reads CSAPISGLAGVGELFF. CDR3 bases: TGCAGTGCTCCCATATCAGGACTAGCGGGAGTAGGGGAGCTGTTTTTT.

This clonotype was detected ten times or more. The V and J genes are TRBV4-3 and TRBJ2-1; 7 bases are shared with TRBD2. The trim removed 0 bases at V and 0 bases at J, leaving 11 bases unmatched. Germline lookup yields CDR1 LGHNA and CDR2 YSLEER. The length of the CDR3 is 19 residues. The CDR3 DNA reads TGCGCCAGCAGCCAAGATCGTGTTAGCGGGTATAGCTCCTACAATGAGCAGTTCTTC. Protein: CASSQDRVSGYSSYNEQFF.

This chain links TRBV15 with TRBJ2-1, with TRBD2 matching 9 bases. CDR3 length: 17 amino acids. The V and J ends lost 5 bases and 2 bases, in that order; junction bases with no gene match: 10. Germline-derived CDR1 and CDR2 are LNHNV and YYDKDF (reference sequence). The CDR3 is CATSARASGTPYNEQFF. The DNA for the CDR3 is TGTGCCACCAGCGCCAGGGCTAGCGGGACTCCCTACAATGAGCAGTTCTTC.

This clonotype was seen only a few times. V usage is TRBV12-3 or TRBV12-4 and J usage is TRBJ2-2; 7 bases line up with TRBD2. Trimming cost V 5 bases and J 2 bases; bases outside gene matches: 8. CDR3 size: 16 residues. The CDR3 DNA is TGTGCCAGCAGTCGCCTTAGCGGGCTTAACACCGGGGAGCTGTTTTTT. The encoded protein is CASSRLSGLNTGELFF.

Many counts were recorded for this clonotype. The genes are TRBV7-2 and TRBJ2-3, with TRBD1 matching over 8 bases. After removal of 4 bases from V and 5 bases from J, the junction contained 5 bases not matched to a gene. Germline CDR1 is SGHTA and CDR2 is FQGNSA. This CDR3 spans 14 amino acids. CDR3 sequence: CASSSGQGEDTQYF. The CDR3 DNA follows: TGTGCCAGCAGCTCAGGACAGGGCGAAGATACGCAGTATTTT.

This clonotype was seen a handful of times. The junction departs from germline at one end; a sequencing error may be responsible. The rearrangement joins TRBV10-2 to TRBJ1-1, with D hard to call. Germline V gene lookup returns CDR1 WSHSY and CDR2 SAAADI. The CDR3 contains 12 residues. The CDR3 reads CASSSEGEVGRF. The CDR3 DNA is TGCGCCAGCAGTTCCGAGGGAGAAGTAGGCCGCTTT.

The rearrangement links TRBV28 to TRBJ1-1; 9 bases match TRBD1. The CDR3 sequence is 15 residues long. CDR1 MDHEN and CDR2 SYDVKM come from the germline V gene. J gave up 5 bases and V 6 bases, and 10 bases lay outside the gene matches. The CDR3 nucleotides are TGTGCCAGCAGACCAGCACAGGGGGCGACAACTGAAGCTTTCTTT. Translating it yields CASRPAQGATTEAFF.

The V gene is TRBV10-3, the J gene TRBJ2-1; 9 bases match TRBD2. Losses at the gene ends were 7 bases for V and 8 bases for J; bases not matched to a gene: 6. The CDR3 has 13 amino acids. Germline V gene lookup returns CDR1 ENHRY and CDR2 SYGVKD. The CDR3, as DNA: TGTGCCATCACCCAGCGGGGGGCCGATGAGCAGTTCTTC. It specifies CAITQRGADEQFF.

The chain's CDR3 is CSARVRTGGNNEQFF. CDR3 coding DNA: TGCAGTGCTAGAGTTAGGACGGGAGGGAACAATGAGCAGTTCTTC. The chain links TRBV20-1 to TRBJ2-1, with TRBD2 matching 8 bases. V was pared by 1 base and J by 5 bases, with 7 bases of the junction left unmatched. The CDR3 extends over 15 amino acids. Germline V lookup: CDR1 DFQATT, CDR2 SNEGSKA (reference sequence).

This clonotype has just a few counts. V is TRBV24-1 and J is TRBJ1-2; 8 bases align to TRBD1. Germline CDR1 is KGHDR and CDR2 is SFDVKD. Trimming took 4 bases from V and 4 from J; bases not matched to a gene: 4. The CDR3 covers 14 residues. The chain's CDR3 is CATSDSGQVYGYTF. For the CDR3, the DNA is TGTGCCACCAGTGACTCGGGACAGGTCTATGGCTACACCTTC.

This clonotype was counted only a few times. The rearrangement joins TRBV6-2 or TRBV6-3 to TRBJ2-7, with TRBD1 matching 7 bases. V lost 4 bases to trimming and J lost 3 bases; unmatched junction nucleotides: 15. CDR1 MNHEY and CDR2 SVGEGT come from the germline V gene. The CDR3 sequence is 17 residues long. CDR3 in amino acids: CASSSGQTGTRVYEQYF. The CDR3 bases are TGTGCCAGCAGTTCGGGACAGACAGGGACCCGGGTCTACGAGCAGTACTTC.

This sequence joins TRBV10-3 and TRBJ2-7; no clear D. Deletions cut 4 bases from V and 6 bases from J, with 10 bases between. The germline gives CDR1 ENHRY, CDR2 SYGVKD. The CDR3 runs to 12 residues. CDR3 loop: CAISGPQSEQYF. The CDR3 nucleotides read TGTGCCATCAGTGGCCCCCAGTCCGAGCAGTACTTC.

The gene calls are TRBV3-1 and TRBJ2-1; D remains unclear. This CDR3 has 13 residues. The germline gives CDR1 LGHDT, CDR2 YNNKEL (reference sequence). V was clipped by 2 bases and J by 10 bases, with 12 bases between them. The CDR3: CASSQPQTSEQFF. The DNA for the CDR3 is TGTGCCAGCAGCCAACCTCAGACGTCGGAGCAGTTCTTC.

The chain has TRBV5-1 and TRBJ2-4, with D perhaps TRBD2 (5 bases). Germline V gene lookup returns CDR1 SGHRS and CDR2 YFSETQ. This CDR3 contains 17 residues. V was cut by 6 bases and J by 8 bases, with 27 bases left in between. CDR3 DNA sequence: TGCGCCAGCACATTCGACCGGGGTGAATCATATGAGGACATTCAGTACTTC. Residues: CASTFDRGESYEDIQYF.

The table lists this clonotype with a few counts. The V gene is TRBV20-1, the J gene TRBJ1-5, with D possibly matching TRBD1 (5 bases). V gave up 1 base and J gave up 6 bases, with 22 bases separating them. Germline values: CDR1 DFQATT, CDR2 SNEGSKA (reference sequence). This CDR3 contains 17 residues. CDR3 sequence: CSARVPLTGDQGQPQHF. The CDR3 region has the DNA TGCAGTGCTAGAGTTCCCCTAACTGGGGACCAGGGTCAGCCCCAGCATTTT.

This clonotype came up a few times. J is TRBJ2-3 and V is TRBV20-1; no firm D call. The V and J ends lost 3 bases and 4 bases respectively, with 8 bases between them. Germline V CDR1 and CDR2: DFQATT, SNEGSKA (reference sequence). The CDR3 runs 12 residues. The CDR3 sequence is CSARGAADTQYF. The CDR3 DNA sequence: TGCAGTGCTAGGGGCGCCGCAGATACGCAGTATTTT.

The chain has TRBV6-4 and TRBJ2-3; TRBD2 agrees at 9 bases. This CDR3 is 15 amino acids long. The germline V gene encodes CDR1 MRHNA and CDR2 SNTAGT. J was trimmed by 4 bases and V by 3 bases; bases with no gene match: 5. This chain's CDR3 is CASSEEAGGADTQYF. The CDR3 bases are TGTGCCAGCAGTGAAGAGGCGGGAGGGGCAGATACGCAGTATTTT.

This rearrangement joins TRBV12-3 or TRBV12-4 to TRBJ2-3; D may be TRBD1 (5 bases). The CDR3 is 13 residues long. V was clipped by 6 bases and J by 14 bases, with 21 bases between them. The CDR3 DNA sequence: TGTGCCAGCAGCCGCCAGGGTTTTAGCATGACGTATTTT. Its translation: CASSRQGFSMTYF.

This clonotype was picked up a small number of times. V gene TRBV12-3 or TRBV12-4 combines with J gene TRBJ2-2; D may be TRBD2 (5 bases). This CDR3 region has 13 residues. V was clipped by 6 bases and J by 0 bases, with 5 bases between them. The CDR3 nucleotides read TGTGCCAGCAGGGACTCGAACACCGGGGAGCTGTTTTTT. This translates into CASRDSNTGELFF.

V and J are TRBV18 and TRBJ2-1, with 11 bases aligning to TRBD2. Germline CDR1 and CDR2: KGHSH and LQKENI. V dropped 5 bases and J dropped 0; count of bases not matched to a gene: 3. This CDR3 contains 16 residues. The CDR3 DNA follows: TGTGCCAGCTCAGATACTAGCGGGAGCTCCTACAATGAGCAGTTCTTC. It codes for CASSDTSGSSYNEQFF. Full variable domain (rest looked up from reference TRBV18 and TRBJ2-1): NAGVMQNPRHLVRRRGQEARLRCSPMKGHSHVYWYRQLPEEGLKFMVYLQKENIIDESGMPKERFSAEFPKEGPSILRIQQVVRGDSAAYFCASSDTSGSSYNEQFFGPGTRLTVL.

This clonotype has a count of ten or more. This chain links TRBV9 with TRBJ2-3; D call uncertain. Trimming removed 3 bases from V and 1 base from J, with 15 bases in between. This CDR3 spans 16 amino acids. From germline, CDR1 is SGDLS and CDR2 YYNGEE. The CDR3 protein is CASSALPSTRTDTQYF. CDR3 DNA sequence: TGTGCCAGCAGCGCCCTCCCCTCGACCCGCACAGATACGCAGTATTTT.

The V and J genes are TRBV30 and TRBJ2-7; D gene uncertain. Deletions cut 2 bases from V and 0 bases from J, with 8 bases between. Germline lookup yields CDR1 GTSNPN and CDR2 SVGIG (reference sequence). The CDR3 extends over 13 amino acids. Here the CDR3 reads CAWSRGISYEQYF. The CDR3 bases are TGTGCCTGGAGTCGAGGAATCTCCTACGAGCAGTACTTC.

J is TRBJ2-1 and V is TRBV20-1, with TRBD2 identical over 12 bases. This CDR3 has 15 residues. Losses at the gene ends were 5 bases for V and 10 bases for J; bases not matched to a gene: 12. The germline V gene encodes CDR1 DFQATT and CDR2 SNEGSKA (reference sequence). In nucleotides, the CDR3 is TGCAGTGCTTCGCGCTGGACTAGCGGGACCGACGAGCAGTTCTTC. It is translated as CSASRWTSGTDEQFF.

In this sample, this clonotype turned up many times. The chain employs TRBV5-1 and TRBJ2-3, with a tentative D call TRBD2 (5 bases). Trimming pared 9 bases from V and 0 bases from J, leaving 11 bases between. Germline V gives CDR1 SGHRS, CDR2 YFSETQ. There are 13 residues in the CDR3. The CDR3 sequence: CATSGSSTDTQYF. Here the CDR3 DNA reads TGCGCCACGTCGGGGTCTAGCACAGATACGCAGTATTTT.